Shown below are 2 T cell receptor beta chains from a single sample sequenced in a study of regulatory T cells in long-lasting Graves disease. Time point of the sample: persistent/refractory GD, antithyroid drugs over 5 years with positive TRAb. The TCR library was prepared using RNA isolated from PBMCs. Arm-PCR of CDR3 regions and iRepertoire HTBI primers were used to build TCR beta libraries. TCRdb fed the multiplex PCR reads into MiXCR, producing one record per CDR3 protein. Of under 450,000 distinct CDR3 sequences in the sample, 23% were seen once. The sequences come from peripheral blood mononuclear cells (PBMCs), collected when the disease was refractory, from a patient treated with antithyroid drugs. The receptors stem from a female donor with Graves disease.

The rearrangement joins TRBV18 to TRBJ1-5, with D hard to call. The V gene's germline CDR1 is KGHSH and CDR2 LQKENI. V was cut by 4 bases and J by 0 bases, with 7 bases left in between. The CDR3 has 14 residues. The CDR3: CASSLSNSNQPQHF. DNA for the CDR3: TGTGCCAGCTCACTGTCTAATAGCAATCAGCCCCAGCATTTT.

This clonotype was observed a few times. This sequence joins TRBV6-2 or TRBV6-3 and TRBJ2-1, with 12 positions matching TRBD2. The germline gives CDR1 MNHEY, CDR2 SVGEGT. This CDR3 has 15 amino acids. The V segment lost 8 bases and the J segment 1 base; nucleotides outside the gene matches: 3. CDR3 nucleotides: TGTGCCAGCGAGACTAGCGGGGGATCCTACAATGAGCAGTTCTTC. Protein sequence: CASETSGGSYNEQFF.